The 15 T cell receptor beta chains presented below share a single source sample, sequenced in a study of cytomegalovirus exposure and HLA in healthy donors. The primer mix had 60 Vbeta and 13 Jbeta primers. Produced via immunoSEQ multiplex PCR; TCRdb's table is partial and in-frame only. In all, the sample yields about 48,000 clones. Sequenced input: PBMCs. The source is a middle-aged woman in good health and CMV-seronegative.

This chain links TRBV6-1 with TRBJ2-1; 12 nucleotides align to TRBD2. Germline CDR1 is MNHNS and CDR2 is SASEGT. J lost 16 bases, V lost 11 bases, and 18 bases had no gene match. The CDR3 totals 14 residues. The chain's CDR3 is CAGRPASGRVFLFF. The CDR3 nucleotides are TGTGCCGGCCGCCCGGCTAGCGGGAGGGTATTCCTCTTCTTC.

This chain links TRBV29-1 with TRBJ2-3, with 11 bases that match TRBD2. From germline, CDR1 is SQVTM and CDR2 ANQGSEA. Trimming removed 6 bases from V and 0 bases from J; junction bases left unmatched: 5. CDR3 length equals 15 residues. CDR3 bases: TGCAGCGTAGCCGGGACTAGCGGTAGCACAGATACGCAGTATTTT. This encodes CSVAGTSGSTDTQYF.

This sequence joins TRBV29-1 and TRBJ2-1, with D hard to call. CDR3 size: 11 residues. Germline CDR1 is SQVTM and CDR2 is ANQGSEA. Trimming pared 7 bases from V and 8 bases from J, leaving 12 bases between. CDR3 amino acids: CSGALVYEQFF. DNA of the CDR3: TGCAGCGGGGCCCTCGTTTATGAGCAGTTCTTC.

V and J are TRBV7-3 and TRBJ2-1, with 14 bases matching TRBD2. After removal of 6 bases from V and 12 bases from J, the junction contained 10 bases not matched to a gene. This CDR3 spans 15 amino acids. The V gene's germline CDR1 is SGHTA and CDR2 FQGTGA. CDR3 bases: TGTGCCAGCAGTTTGACTAGCGGGGGGGTGTCTGTGCAGTTCTTC. This translates into CASSLTSGGVSVQFF.

This sequence joins TRBV9 and TRBJ2-2, with 7 bases aligning to TRBD1. The CDR3 spans 14 residues. Germline values: CDR1 SGDLS, CDR2 YYNGEE. Trimming cost V 3 bases and J 7 bases; bases outside gene matches: 6. The CDR3 nucleotides read TGTGCCAGCAGCGGGAACAGGGGTGGCGGGGAGCTGTTTTTT. Protein product: CASSGNRGGGELFF.

The CDR3 bases are TGCAGCGCGGGTTCAACCGGGGAGCTGTTTTTT. This gives the protein CSAGSTGELFF. J is TRBJ2-2 and V is TRBV29-1, with D unresolved. V lost 7 bases to trimming and J lost 5 bases, with 8 bases between them. The germline CDR1 and CDR2 sequences are SQVTM and ANQGSEA. CDR3 length: 11 residues.

The chain couples TRBV5-1 to TRBJ1-6; 9 positions agree with TRBD1. After removal of 4 bases from V and 10 bases from J, the junction contained 15 bases not matched to a gene. Germline V lookup: CDR1 SGHRS, CDR2 YFSETQ. This CDR3 has 17 amino acids. CDR3 in amino acids: CASSARHPGQGLSPLHF. In DNA, the CDR3 is TGCGCCAGCAGCGCCCGACACCCGGGACAGGGTCTCTCACCCCTCCACTTT.

V is TRBV19 and J is TRBJ2-7; unclear D gene. This CDR3 region has 14 residues. Germline V gives CDR1 LNHDA, CDR2 SQIVND (reference sequence). Trimming took off 2 bases at V and 1 base at J, with 9 bases between the two ends. CDR3 nucleotide sequence: TGTGCCAGTAGTATATCGTTGACTTCCTACGAGCAGTACTTC. It codes for CASSISLTSYEQYF.

This chain uses TRBV7-2 with TRBJ1-1; no clear D gene. This CDR3 has 13 residues. Trimming cost V 6 bases and J 2 bases, with 10 bases left between them. Germline V gene data show CDR1 as SGHTA and CDR2 as FQGNSA. For the CDR3, the DNA is TGTGCCAGCAGTTACCGGGTAAACACTGAAGCTTTCTTT. Translating it yields CASSYRVNTEAFF. The full variable domain, its missing parts supplied by reference TRBV7-2 and TRBJ1-1, is GAGVSQSPSNKVTEKGKDVELRCDPISGHTALYWYRQSLGQGLEFLIYFQGNSAPDKSGLPSDRFSAERTGGSVSTLTIQRTQQEDSAVYLCASSYRVNTEAFFGQGTRLTVV.

By frequency, this clone is medium-sized. V and J are TRBV4-2 and TRBJ1-5, with D perhaps TRBD1 (5 bases). The CDR3 has 16 amino acids. Looked up from germline, CDR1 is LGHNA and CDR2 is YNFKEQ. V lost 0 bases and J lost 1, with 10 bases in between. The CDR3 region is CASSQDWGGSNQPQHF. The CDR3, as DNA: TGTGCCAGCAGCCAAGATTGGGGGGGGAGCAATCAGCCCCAGCATTTT.

The chain links TRBV6-5 to TRBJ2-7, with TRBD2 as a possible D gene (6 bases). Germline assignment: CDR1 MNHEY and CDR2 SVGAGI. The CDR3 has 15 residues. V lost 8 bases and J 2 bases, leaving 19 bases between the germline ends. CDR3 nucleotide sequence: TGTGCCAGCGGGGACCGGGGGAGAGGCCCCTACGAGCAGTACTTC. The encoded protein is CASGDRGRGPYEQYF.

The V gene is TRBV6-1, the J gene TRBJ2-3, with a weak D call TRBD1 (6 bases). The CDR3 extends over 16 amino acids. Germline loops: CDR1 MNHNS, CDR2 SASEGT. The V end was cut by 7 bases, the J end by 0 bases, with 17 bases between. DNA of the CDR3: TGTGCCAGCATTGACAGGACTGCTGCTAGCACAGATACGCAGTATTTT. It translates to CASIDRTAASTDTQYF.

V gene TRBV15 combines with J gene TRBJ1-5; D remains ambiguous. The CDR3 extends over 13 amino acids. V lost 3 bases, J lost 2 bases, and 5 bases lay in between. Germline V gene sequence: CDR1 LNHNV, CDR2 YYDKDF (reference sequence). CDR3 in amino acids: CATSSAGNQPQHF. DNA of the CDR3: TGTGCCACCAGCAGCGCAGGCAATCAGCCCCAGCATTTT.

As concerns this clone: A junction end diverges from the germline sequence, so it may reflect a read error. The chain employs TRBV27 and TRBJ2-5; no clear D gene. In germline, CDR1 is MNHEY, CDR2 SMNVEV (reference sequence). The CDR3 extends over 12 amino acids. Here the CDR3 DNA reads TGTGCCAGCAGTTCCAACCAAGAGAACCAGTACTTC. Protein: CASSSNQENQYF.

The gene calls are TRBV5-6 and TRBJ2-5, with TRBD1 matching over 7 bases. Germline V gene lookup returns CDR1 SGHDT and CDR2 YYEEEE. This CDR3 region has 15 residues. V shed 7 bases, J shed 7 bases, and the junction held 16 bases outside the gene matches. CDR3 coding DNA: TGTGCCAGCTCGTTTTCCGGGACAGCGACGTGGACCCAGTACTTC. The encoded protein is CASSFSGTATWTQYF.